This record looks at one T cell receptor (beta chain) sequence and its context. The data stem from a study of monozygotic twins with inflammatory bowel disease. Following a re-call of the 5' RACE reads, TCRdb has one entry per CDR3 protein and lacks DNA. The specimen's table records approximately 140,000 distinct CDR3 sequences. The sequenced sample was blood. This TCR came from a human donor with ulcerative colitis or Crohn's disease, or a healthy co-twin of an affected twin (not recorded which).

CDR3: CASSQEWNVGTQYF. V is TRBV14 and J is TRBJ2-5. The CDR3 runs 14 residues. Germline CDR1 is SGHDN and CDR2 is FVKESK.